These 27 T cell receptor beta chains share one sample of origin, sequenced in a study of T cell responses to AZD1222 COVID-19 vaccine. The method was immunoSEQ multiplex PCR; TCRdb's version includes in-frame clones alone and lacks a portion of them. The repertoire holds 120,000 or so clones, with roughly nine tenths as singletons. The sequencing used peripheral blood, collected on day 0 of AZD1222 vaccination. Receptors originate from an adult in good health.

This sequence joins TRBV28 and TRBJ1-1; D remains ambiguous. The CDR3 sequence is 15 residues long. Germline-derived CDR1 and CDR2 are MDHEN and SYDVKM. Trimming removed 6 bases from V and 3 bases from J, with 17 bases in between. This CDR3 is CASSPQEGGDTEAFF. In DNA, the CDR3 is TGTGCCAGCAGCCCCCAGGAGGGCGGTGACACTGAAGCTTTCTTT.

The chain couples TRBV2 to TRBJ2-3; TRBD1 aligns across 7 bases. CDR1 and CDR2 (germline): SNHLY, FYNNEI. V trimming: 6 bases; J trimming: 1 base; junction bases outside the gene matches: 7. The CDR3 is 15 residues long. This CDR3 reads CASRARGWGTDTQYF. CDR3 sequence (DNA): TGTGCCAGCAGAGCCAGGGGGTGGGGCACAGATACGCAGTATTTT.

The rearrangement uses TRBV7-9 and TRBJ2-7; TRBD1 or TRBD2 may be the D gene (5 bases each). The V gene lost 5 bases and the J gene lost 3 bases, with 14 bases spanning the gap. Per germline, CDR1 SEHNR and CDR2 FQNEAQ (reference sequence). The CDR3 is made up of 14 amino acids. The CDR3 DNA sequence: TGTGCCAGCAGCCGCAGGGAACGGGACTACGAGCAGTACTTC. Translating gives CASSRRERDYEQYF.

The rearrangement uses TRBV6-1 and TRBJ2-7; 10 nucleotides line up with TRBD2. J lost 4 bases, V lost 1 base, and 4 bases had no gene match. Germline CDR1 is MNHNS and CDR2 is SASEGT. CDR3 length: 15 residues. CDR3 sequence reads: CASSEGSSGGYEQYF. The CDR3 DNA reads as TGTGCCAGCAGTGAAGGCTCTAGCGGGGGTTACGAGCAGTACTTC.

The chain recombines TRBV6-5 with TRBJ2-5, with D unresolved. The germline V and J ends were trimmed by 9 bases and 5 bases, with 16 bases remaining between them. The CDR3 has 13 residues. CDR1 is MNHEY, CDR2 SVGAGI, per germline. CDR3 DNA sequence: TGTGCCAGTCTGAAGGGCCGTGAGGAGACCCAGTACTTC. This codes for CASLKGREETQYF.

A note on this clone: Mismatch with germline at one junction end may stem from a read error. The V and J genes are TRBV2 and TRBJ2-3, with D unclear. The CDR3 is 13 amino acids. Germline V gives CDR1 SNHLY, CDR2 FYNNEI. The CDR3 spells CASREGGTDTQYF. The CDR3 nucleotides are TGTGCCAGCAGGGAAGGTGGGACAGATACGCAGTATTTT.

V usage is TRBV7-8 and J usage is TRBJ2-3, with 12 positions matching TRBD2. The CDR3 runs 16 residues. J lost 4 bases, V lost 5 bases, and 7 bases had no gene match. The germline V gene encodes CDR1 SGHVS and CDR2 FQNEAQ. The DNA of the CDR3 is TGTGCCAGCAGCGCAGGACTAGCGGGAAATCCAGATACGCAGTATTTT. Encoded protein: CASSAGLAGNPDTQYF.

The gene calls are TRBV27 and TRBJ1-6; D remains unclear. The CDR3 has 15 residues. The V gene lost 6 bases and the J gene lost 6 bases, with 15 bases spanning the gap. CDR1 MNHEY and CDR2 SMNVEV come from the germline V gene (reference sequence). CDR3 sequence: CASSSGDGINSPLHF. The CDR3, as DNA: TGTGCCAGCAGCTCGGGAGACGGGATTAATTCACCCCTCCACTTT.

CDR3 protein: CASSLGYSDTQYF. The CDR3 DNA reads as TGTGCCAGCAGCTTAGGGTACAGCGATACGCAGTATTTT. V gene TRBV7-2 combines with J gene TRBJ2-3; no reliable D call. This CDR3 spans 13 amino acids. Per the germline V gene, CDR1 is SGHTA and CDR2 is FQGNSA. V was shortened by 1 base and J by 6 bases, with 8 bases between the two germline ends.

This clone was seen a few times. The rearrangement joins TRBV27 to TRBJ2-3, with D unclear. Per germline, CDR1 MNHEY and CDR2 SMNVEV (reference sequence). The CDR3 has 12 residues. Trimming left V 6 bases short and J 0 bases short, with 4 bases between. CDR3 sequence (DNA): TGTGCCAGCAGAGATAGCACAGATACGCAGTATTTT. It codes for CASRDSTDTQYF.

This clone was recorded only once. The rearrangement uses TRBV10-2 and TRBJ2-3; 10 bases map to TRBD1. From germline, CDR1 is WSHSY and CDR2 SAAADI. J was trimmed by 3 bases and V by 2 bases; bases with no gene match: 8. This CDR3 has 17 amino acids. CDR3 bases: TGCGCCAGCAGTGAGAGTGGGGGGACAGGGGTGACAGATACGCAGTATTTT. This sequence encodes CASSESGGTGVTDTQYF.

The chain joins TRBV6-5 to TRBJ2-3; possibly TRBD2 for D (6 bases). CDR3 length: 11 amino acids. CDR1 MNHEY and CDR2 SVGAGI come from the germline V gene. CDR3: CRGGYTDTQYF. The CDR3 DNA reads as TGTCGCGGAGGGTACACAGATACGCAGTATTTT.

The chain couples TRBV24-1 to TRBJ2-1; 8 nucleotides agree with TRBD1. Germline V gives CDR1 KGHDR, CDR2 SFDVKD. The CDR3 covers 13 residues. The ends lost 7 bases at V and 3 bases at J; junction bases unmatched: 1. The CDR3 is CATRTGDYNEQFF. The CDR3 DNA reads TGTGCCACCAGGACAGGGGACTACAATGAGCAGTTCTTC.

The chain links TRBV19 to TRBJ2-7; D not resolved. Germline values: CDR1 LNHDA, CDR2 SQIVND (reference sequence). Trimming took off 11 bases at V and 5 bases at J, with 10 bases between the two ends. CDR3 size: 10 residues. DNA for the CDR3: TGTGCCCGAGCTATCCACGAGCAGTACTTC. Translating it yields CARAIHEQYF. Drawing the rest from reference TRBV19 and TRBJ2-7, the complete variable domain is DGGITQSPKYLFRKEGQNVTLSCEQNLNHDAMYWYRQDPGQGLRLIYYSQIVNDFQKGDIAEGYSVSREKKESFPLTVTSAQKNPTAFYLCARAIHEQYFGPGTRLTVT.

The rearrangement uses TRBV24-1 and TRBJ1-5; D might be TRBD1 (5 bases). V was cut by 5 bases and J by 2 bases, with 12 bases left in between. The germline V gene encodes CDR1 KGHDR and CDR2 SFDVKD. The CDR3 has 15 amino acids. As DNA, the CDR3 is TGTGCCACCAGTGCAAATCAGGGAGGCAATCAGCCCCAGCATTTT. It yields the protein CATSANQGGNQPQHF.

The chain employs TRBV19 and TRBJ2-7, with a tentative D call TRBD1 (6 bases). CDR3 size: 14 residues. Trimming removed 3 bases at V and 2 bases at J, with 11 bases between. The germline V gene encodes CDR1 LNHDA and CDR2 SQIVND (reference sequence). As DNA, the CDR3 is TGTGCCAGTAGTATTGTGGACAGCCCCTACGAGCAGTACTTC. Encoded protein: CASSIVDSPYEQYF. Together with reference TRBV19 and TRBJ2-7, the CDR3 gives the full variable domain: DGGITQSPKYLFRKEGQNVTLSCEQNLNHDAMYWYRQDPGQGLRLIYYSQIVNDFQKGDIAEGYSVSREKKESFPLTVTSAQKNPTAFYLCASSIVDSPYEQYFGPGTRLTVT.

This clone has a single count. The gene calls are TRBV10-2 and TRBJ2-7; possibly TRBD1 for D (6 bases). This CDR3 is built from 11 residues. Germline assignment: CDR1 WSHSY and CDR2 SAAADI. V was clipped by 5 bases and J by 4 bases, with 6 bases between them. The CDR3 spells CASSRGYEQYF. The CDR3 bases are TGCGCCAGCAGTAGGGGGTACGAGCAGTACTTC.

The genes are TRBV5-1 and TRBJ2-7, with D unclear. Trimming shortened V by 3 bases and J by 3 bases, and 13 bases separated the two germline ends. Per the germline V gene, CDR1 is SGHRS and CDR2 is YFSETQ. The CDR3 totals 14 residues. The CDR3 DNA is TGCGCCAGCAGCTCCGGACGGGCCCGCTACGAGCAGTACTTC. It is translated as CASSSGRARYEQYF.

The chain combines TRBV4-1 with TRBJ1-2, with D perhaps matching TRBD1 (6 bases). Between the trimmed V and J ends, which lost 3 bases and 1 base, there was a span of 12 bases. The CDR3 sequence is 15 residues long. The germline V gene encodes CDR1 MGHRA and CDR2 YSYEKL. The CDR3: CASSHNDRFNYGYTF. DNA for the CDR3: TGCGCCAGCAGCCATAACGACAGGTTTAACTATGGCTACACCTTC.

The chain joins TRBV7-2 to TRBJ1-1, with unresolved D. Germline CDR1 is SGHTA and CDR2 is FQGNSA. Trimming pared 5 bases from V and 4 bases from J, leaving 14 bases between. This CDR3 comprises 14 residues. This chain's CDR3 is CASSPRVLATEAFF. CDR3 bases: TGTGCCAGCAGCCCCCGAGTCCTAGCCACTGAAGCTTTCTTT.

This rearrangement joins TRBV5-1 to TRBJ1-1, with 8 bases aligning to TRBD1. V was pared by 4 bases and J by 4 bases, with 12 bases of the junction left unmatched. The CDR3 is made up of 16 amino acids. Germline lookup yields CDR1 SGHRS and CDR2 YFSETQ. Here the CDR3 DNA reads TGCGCCAGCAGCGGACAGGGAGGCCGGGTAGGCACTGAAGCTTTCTTT. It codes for CASSGQGGRVGTEAFF.

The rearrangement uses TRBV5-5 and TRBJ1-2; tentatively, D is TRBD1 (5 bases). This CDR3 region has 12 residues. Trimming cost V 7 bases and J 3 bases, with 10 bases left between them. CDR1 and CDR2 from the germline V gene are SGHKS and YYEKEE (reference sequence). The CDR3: CASSRGDYGYTF. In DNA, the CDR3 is TGTGCCAGCTCCCGGGGGGACTATGGCTACACCTTC. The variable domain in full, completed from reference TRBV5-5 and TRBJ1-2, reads DAGVTQSPTHLIKTRGQQVTLRCSPISGHKSVSWYQQVLGQGPQFIFQYYEKEERGRGNFPDRFSARQFPNYSSELNVNALLLGDSALYLCASSRGDYGYTFGSGTRLTVV.

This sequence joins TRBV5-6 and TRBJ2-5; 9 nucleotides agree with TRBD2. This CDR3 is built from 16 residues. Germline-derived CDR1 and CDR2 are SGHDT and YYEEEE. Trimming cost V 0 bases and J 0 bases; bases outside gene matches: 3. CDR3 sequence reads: CASSLALAGYQETQYF. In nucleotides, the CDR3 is TGTGCCAGCAGCTTGGCCCTAGCGGGGTACCAAGAGACCCAGTACTTC.

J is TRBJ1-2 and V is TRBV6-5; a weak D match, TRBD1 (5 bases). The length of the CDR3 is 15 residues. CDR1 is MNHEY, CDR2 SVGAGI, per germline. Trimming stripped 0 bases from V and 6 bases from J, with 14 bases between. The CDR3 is CASSYSLTAFDGYTF. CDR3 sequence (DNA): TGTGCCAGCAGTTACTCCCTGACAGCGTTCGATGGCTACACCTTC.

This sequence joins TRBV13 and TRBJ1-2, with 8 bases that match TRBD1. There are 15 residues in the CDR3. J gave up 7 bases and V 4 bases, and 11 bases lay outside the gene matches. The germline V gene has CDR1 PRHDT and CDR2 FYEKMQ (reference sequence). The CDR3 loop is CASSSQGVDLGGYTF. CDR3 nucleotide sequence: TGTGCCAGCAGCTCACAGGGGGTCGATCTCGGTGGCTACACCTTC.

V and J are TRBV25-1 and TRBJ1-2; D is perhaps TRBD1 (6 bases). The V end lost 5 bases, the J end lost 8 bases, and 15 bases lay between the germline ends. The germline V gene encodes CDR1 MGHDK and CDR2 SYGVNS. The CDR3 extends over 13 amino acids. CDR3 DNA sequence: TGTGCCAGCAGTTCAGGGGCCATAGGCGGCTACACCTTC. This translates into CASSSGAIGGYTF.

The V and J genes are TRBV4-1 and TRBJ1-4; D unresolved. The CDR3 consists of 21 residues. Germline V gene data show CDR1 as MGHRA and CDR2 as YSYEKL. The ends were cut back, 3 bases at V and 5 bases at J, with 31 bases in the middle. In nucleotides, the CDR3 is TGCGCCAGCAGCCACCCCCGAGGGAATGGGCCCCCTCTTATTTCGAATGAAAAACTGTTTTTT. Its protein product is CASSHPRGNGPPLISNEKLFF.